This T cell receptor (beta chain) was sequenced for a study of CD8 T cells in ankylosing spondylitis. Overall study results and limits: Disease-linked clones had a CD8+ phenotype and relatively low frequency in peripheral blood. Previous work reported some of these motif variants in the synovial fluid and blood of reactive arthritis. In ankylosing spondylitis patients, matched synovial fluid reportedly showed significant enrichment of disease-linked clones.

As the method for making TCR beta libraries, quantitative 5'-RACE with molecular barcodes was used. One entry per CDR3 protein, called by TCRdb with MiXCR from the 5' RACE reads. The table has over 100,000 distinct CDR3 sequences, about an eighth seen once; the top ten hold about 4%. V was pared by 1 base and J by 7 bases, with 7 bases of the junction left unmatched. Germline V CDR1 and CDR2: MNHNY, SVGAGI (reference sequence). CDR3 length: 15 amino acids. At least ten counts were recorded for this clonotype. The target antigen is unknown. Sequencing was done on a sample of blood, either unsorted or a sorted T cell fraction (not recorded which). The V call is TRBV6-6, the J call TRBJ1-5, with 7 bases fitting TRBD1. The origin of this receptor is a female donor with ankylosing spondylitis or in good health (not recorded which). The CDR3 loop reads CASSYLTGTGQPQHF. For the CDR3, the DNA is TGTGCCAGCAGTTACTTGACAGGGACGGGACAGCCCCAGCATTTT.